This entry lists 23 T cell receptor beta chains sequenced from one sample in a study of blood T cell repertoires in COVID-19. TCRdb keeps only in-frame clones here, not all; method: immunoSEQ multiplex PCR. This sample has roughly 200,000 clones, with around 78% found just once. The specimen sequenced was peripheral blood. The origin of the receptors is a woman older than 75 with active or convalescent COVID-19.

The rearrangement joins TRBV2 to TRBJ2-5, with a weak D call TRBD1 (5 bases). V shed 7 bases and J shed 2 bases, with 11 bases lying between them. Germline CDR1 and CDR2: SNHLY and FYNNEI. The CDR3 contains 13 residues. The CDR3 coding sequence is TGTGCCAGCACCTCGACAGTACAAGAGACCCAGTACTTC. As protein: CASTSTVQETQYF.

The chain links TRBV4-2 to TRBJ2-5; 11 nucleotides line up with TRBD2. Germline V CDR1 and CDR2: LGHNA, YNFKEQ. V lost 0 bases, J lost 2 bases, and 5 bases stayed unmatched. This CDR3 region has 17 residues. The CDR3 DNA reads TGTGCCAGCAGCCAAGATGGTAGCGGGGGGGCGCAAGAGACCCAGTACTTC. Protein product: CASSQDGSGGAQETQYF.

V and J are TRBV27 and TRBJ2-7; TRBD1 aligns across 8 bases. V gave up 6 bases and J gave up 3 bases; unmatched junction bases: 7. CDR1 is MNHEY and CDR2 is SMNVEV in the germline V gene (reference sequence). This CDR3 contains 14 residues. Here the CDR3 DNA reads TGTGCCAGCAGGCGGACAGGGACTGTCTACGAGCAGTACTTC. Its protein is CASRRTGTVYEQYF.

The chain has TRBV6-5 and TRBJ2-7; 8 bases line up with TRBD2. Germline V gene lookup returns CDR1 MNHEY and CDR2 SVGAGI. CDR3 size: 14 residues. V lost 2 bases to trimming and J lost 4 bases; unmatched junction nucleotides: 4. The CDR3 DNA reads TGTGCCAGCAGTTACGCCGGGGGGGTATACGAGCAGTACTTC. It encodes CASSYAGGVYEQYF.

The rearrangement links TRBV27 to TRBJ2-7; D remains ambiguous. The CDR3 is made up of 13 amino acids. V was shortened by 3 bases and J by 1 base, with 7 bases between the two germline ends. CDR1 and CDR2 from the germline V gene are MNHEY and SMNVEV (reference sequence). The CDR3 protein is CASSLKPSYEQYF. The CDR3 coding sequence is TGTGCCAGCAGTTTGAAGCCATCCTACGAGCAGTACTTC.

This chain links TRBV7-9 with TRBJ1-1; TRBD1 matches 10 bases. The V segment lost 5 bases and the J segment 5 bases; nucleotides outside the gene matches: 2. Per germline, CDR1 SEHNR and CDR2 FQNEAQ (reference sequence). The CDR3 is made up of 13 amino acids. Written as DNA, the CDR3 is TGTGCCAGCAGCATGGACAGGGGGACTGAAGCTTTCTTT. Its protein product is CASSMDRGTEAFF.

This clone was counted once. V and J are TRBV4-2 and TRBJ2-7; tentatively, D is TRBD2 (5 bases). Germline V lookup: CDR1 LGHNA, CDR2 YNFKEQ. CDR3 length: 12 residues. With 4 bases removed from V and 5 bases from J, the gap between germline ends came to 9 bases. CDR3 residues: CASSPSGNEQYF. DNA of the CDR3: TGTGCCAGCAGCCCTTCGGGAAACGAGCAGTACTTC.

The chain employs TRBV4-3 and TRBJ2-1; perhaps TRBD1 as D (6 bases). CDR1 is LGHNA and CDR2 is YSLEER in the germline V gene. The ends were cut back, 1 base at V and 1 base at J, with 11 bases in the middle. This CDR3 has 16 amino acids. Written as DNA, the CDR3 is TGCGCCAGCAGCCAAGGATACAGGGTGTCCTACAATGAGCAGTTCTTC. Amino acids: CASSQGYRVSYNEQFF.

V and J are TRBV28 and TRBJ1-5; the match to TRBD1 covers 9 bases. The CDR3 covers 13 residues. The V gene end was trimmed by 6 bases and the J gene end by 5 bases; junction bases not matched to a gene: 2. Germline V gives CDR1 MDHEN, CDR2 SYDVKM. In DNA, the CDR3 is TGTGCCAGCAGCACAGGGGGCTATCAGCCCCAGCATTTT. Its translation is CASSTGGYQPQHF.

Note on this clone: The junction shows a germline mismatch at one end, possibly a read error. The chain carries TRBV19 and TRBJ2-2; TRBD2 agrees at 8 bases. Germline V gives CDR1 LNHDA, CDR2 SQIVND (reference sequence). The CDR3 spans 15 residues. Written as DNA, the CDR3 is TGTGCCAGCAGTAGCGGGATACTCTTCACCGGGGAGCTGTTTTTT. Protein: CASSSGILFTGELFF.

The CDR3 DNA reads TGTGCCAGTAGTATGGCTCCGGGACAGGGGACTCGGATGCCCCAGCATTTT. It codes for CASSMAPGQGTRMPQHF. The chain carries TRBV19 and TRBJ1-5; 10 nucleotides align to TRBD1. This CDR3 contains 17 residues. From germline, CDR1 is LNHDA and CDR2 SQIVND (reference sequence). Unmatched junction bases numbered 14, after V lost 3 bases and J lost 9 bases.

The CDR3 is CASRTGGTTEAFF. In DNA form, the CDR3 reads TGTGCCAGCAGGACAGGGGGTACCACTGAAGCTTTCTTT. The gene calls are TRBV27 and TRBJ1-1, with 9 positions matching TRBD1. Germline V gene data show CDR1 as MNHEY and CDR2 as SMNVEV (reference sequence). CDR3 length: 13 residues. J was trimmed by 4 bases and V by 6 bases; bases with no gene match: 3.

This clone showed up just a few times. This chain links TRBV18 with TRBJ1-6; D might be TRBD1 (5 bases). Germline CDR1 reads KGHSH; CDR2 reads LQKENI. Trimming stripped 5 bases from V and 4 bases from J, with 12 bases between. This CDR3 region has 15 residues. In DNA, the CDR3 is TGTGCCAGCTCAACAGGACCCGATTATAATTCACCCCTCCACTTT. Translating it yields CASSTGPDYNSPLHF. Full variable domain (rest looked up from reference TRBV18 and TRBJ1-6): NAGVMQNPRHLVRRRGQEARLRCSPMKGHSHVYWYRQLPEEGLKFMVYLQKENIIDESGMPKERFSAEFPKEGPSILRIQQVVRGDSAAYFCASSTGPDYNSPLHFGNGTRLTVT.

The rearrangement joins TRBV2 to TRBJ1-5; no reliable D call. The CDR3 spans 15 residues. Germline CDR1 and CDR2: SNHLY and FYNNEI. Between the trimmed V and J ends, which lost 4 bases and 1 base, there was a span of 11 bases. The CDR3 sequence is CASSGRGISNQPQHF. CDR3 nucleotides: TGTGCCAGCAGTGGTCGGGGAATCAGCAATCAGCCCCAGCATTTT.

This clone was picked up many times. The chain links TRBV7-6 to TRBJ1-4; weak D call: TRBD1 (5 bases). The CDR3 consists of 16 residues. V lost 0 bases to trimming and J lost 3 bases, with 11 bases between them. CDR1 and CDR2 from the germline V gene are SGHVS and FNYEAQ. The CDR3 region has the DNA TGTGCCAGCAGCTTAGCGGGGGGAATGCCTAATGAAAAACTGTTTTTT. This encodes CASSLAGGMPNEKLFF. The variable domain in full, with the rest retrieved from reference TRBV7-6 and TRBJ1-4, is GAGVSQSPRYKVTKRGQDVALRCDPISGHVSLYWYRQALGQGPEFLTYFNYEAQQDKSGLPNDRFSAERPEGSISTLTIQRTEQRDSAMYRCASSLAGGMPNEKLFFGSGTQLSVL.

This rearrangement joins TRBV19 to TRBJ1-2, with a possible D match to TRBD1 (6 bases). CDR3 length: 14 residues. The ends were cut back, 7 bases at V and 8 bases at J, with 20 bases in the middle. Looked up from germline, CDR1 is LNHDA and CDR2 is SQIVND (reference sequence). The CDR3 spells CASTLNSGEGGYTF. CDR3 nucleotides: TGTGCCAGTACCCTAAACTCAGGGGAGGGCGGCTACACCTTC. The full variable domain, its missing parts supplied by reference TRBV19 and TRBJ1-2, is DGGITQSPKYLFRKEGQNVTLSCEQNLNHDAMYWYRQDPGQGLRLIYYSQIVNDFQKGDIAEGYSVSREKKESFPLTVTSAQKNPTAFYLCASTLNSGEGGYTFGSGTRLTVV.

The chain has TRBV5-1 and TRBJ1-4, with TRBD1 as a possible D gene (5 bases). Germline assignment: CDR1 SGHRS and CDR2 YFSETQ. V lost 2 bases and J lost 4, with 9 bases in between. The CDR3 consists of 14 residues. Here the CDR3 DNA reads TGCGCCAGCAGCTTACAGGCGATTAATGAAAAACTGTTTTTT. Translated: CASSLQAINEKLFF.

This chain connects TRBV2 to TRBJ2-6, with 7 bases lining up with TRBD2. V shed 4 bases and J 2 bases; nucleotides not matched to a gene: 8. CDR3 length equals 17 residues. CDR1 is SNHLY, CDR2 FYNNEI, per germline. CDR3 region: CASSGMRGGPGANVLTF. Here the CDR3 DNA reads TGTGCCAGCAGTGGTATGCGGGGAGGGCCTGGGGCCAACGTCCTGACTTTC.

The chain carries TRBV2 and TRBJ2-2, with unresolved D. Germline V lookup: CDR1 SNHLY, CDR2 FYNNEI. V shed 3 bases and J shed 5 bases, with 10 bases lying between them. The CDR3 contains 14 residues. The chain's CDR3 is CASSDPVQTGELFF. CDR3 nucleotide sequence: TGTGCCAGCAGTGACCCAGTTCAAACCGGGGAGCTGTTTTTT.

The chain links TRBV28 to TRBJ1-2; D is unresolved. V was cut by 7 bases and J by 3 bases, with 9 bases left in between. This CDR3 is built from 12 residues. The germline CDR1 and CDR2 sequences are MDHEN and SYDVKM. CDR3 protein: CASTPRYYGYTF. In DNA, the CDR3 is TGTGCCAGCACCCCCAGGTACTATGGCTACACCTTC.

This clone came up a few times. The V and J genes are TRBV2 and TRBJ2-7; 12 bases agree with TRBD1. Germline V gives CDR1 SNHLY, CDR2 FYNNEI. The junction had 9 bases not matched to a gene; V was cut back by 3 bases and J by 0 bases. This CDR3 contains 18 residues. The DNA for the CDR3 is TGTGCCAGCAGTGATCCGGGACAGGGGGCGCTGAGCTCCTACGAGCAGTACTTC. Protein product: CASSDPGQGALSSYEQYF.

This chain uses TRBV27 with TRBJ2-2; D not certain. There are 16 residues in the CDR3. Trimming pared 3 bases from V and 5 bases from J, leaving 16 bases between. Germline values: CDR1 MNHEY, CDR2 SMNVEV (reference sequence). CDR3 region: CASSFLSSRGTGELFF. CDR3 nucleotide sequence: TGTGCCAGCAGTTTTTTGTCCAGCAGAGGTACCGGGGAGCTGTTTTTT.

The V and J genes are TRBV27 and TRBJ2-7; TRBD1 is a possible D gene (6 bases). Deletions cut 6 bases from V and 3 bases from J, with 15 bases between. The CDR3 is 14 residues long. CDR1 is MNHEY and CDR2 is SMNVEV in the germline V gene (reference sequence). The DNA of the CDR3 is TGTGCCAGCAGCCACCAGGGGAGAGGCTACGAGCAGTACTTC. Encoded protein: CASSHQGRGYEQYF.